A single TCR beta chain is shown here with its context. The sample has other DNA sequences that encode this CDR3 too. The sample comes from a study of blood T cell repertoires in COVID-19. Clones were sequenced by immunoSEQ multiplex PCR, and TCRdb holds only the in-frame ones, with some missing. Of 200,000 to 250,000 clones in the sample, around 85% were seen once. The V end lost 3 bases, the J end lost 1 base, and 7 bases lay between the germline ends. The CDR3 is 14 amino acids. Germline CDR1 and CDR2: LNHDA and SQIVND (reference sequence). The sequence derives from an elderly man with acute or convalescent COVID-19. The rearrangement links TRBV19 to TRBJ1-3, with D uncertain. The sample comprised peripheral blood. This chain's CDR3 is CASSIGSSGNTIYF. CDR3 in DNA: TGTGCCAGTAGTATTGGCAGTTCTGGAAACACCATATATTTT.